A selection of T cell receptor beta chains follows, all from one sample in a study of healthy donors' naive CD4 and CD8 T cells. TCRdb reprocessed the reads with MiXCR, giving one entry per CDR3 protein. The sample has 200,000 or so distinct CDR3 sequences, under 85% seen once. Sequences were obtained from naive CD4+ and CD8+ T cells sorted from blood, pooled from several donors. The source of these receptors is a pool of human donors in good health; the sample pools cells from several healthy donors. Both conserved end residues are part of each CDR3. D genes are given only for firm matches. Expanded clones get a size class; other rows say once, few or many, or leave the size out.

CDR3 DNA,CDR3 protein,V gene,J gene,clone size,D gene
TGTGCCAGCAGCCAAGGGCCGGACAATGAGCAGTTCTTC,CASSQGPDNEQFF,TRBV4-2,TRBJ2-1,.,.
TGCAGTGCTAGAGAGAGTAGCGGGGGCTACGAGCAGTACTTC,CSARESSGGYEQYF,TRBV20-1,TRBJ2-7,.,TRBD2
TGTGCCAGCAGCCCGGGACAGGGAGTACAGCCCCAGCATTTT,CASSPGQGVQPQHF,TRBV27,TRBJ1-5,.,TRBD1
TGTGCCAGCAGCTTGAAAGGGTTTGAGCAGTACTTC,CASSLKGFEQYF,TRBV5-5,TRBJ2-7,.,.
TGCGCCAGCAGCTTAAAGGACAGGGCAAATGAGCAGTTCTTC,CASSLKDRANEQFF,TRBV5-1,TRBJ2-1,.,TRBD1
TGTGCCAGCAGTTACGTAGGGACAGGGCCTAATGAAAAACTGTTTTTT,CASSYVGTGPNEKLFF,TRBV6-6,TRBJ1-4,.,TRBD1
TGTGCCAGTAGACCGGGACAGGGAGTAGGTAACGAGCAGTACTTC,CASRPGQGVGNEQYF,TRBV19,TRBJ2-7,few,TRBD1
TGCAGCGTTGATAAGGAGGGAAGCTCCTACAATGAGCAGTTCTTC,CSVDKEGSSYNEQFF,TRBV29-1,TRBJ2-1,.,.
TGTGCCAGCAGCTCCAGCGGGCAGGTCTACAATGAGCAGTTCTTC,CASSSSGQVYNEQFF,TRBV5-5,TRBJ2-1,.,.
TGTGCCAGCGGATCCCTTATTGGGGCTGGGGCCAACGTCCTGACTTTC,CASGSLIGAGANVLTF,TRBV12-3/TRBV12-4,TRBJ2-6,.,.
TGTGCCAGCTCAGGGACAGGGGGGATGAACACTGAAGCTTTCTTT,CASSGTGGMNTEAFF,TRBV18,TRBJ1-1,.,TRBD1
TGTGCCAGTAGTATAGTGCACTACAATGAGCAGTTCTTC,CASSIVHYNEQFF,TRBV19,TRBJ2-1,.,.
TGTGCCAGCAGCTTAGCGCACAGGACCTACGAGCAGTACTTC,CASSLAHRTYEQYF,TRBV13,TRBJ2-7,.,.
TGTGCCAGTAGACAGGGGCCCTCTGGGGCCAACGTCCTGACTTTC,CASRQGPSGANVLTF,TRBV2,TRBJ2-6,.,TRBD1
TGTGCCAGCAGCAGAAAGGGACTAGCGGGCTACAATGAGCAGTTCTTC,CASSRKGLAGYNEQFF,TRBV5-6,TRBJ2-1,.,TRBD2
TGCAGTGCTAGAGCAGGGAGCACTGAAGCTTTCTTT,CSARAGSTEAFF,TRBV20-1,TRBJ1-1,few,.
TGTGCCAGCAGCCTGACTAGGGTTGAGCAGTACTTC,CASSLTRVEQYF,TRBV12-3/TRBV12-4,TRBJ2-7,once,.
TGTGCCTGGACGTCCACAGGGGGCGTTACGCAGTATTTT,CAWTSTGGVTQYF,TRBV30,TRBJ2-3,.,TRBD1
TGCAGCGTTGCGCTTGGGACCGGGGAGCTGTTTTTT,CSVALGTGELFF,TRBV29-1,TRBJ2-2,.,.
TGTGCCAGCAGTGAAGCTAGCGGGAGTGGGGCCAAAAACATTCAGTACTTC,CASSEASGSGAKNIQYF,TRBV12-3/TRBV12-4,TRBJ2-4,.,TRBD2
TGCAGTGCCTCCACAGGGGTTCCCGAGCAGTACTTC,CSASTGVPEQYF,TRBV20-1,TRBJ2-7,.,TRBD1
TGTGCCAGTAGTGAAGACAGGGTCGGGTCCCTCCACTTT,CASSEDRVGSLHF,TRBV19,TRBJ1-6,.,TRBD1
TGTGCCAGTCAACGGGGACAGGGGTATGGCTACACCTTC,CASQRGQGYGYTF,TRBV19,TRBJ1-2,.,TRBD1
TGTGCCAGCAGCTTGGTATGGCCGAACACTGAAGCTTTCTTT,CASSLVWPNTEAFF,TRBV5-4,TRBJ1-1,.,.
TGTGCCAGCAGTCTCCGACAGGGGGCTTTGTATCAGCCCCAGCATTTT,CASSLRQGALYQPQHF,TRBV27,TRBJ1-5,.,TRBD1
TGCAGCGTTGCCCCCCGACCTCCGGTGAACACTGAAGCTTTCTTT,CSVAPRPPVNTEAFF,TRBV29-1,TRBJ1-1,.,.
TGTGCCTGGAGGACGCCAGAAGAGACCCAGTACTTC,CAWRTPEETQYF,TRBV30,TRBJ2-5,few,.
TGTGCCAGCAGCGGACCTGTGGGCTATGGCTACACCTTC,CASSGPVGYGYTF,TRBV5-6,TRBJ1-2,.,.
TGTGCCAGCAGCTTGAATACAGGGGGCCCTAACTATGGCTACACCTTC,CASSLNTGGPNYGYTF,TRBV7-8,TRBJ1-2,.,TRBD1
TGTGCTAGTGGTTTTCGGGAAGATACGCAGTATTTT,CASGFREDTQYF,TRBV12-5,TRBJ2-3,.,.
TGTGCCAGCAGCTTGGAGGGTGGAGGGAACACCGGGGAGCTGTTTTTT,CASSLEGGGNTGELFF,TRBV5-6,TRBJ2-2,.,.
TGCAGTGCGGCCGGGACAGGGTTTACAGATACGCAGTATTTT,CSAAGTGFTDTQYF,TRBV20-1,TRBJ2-3,.,TRBD1
TGCAGCGTTGTAGGCCTAGTTCAAACTCAGCAGTACTTC,CSVVGLVQTQQYF,TRBV29-1,TRBJ2-7,.,.
TGTGCCAGCAGTACCCGGACTTCCTCCCACGAGCAGTACTTC,CASSTRTSSHEQYF,TRBV27,TRBJ2-7,.,.
TGCAGCGTTGGTCGGCAGGGATCCTCCTATGGCTACACCTTC,CSVGRQGSSYGYTF,TRBV29-1,TRBJ1-2,.,.
TGTGCCAGCAGCTTGGCCAGGGCCGCCTACGAGCAGTACTTC,CASSLARAAYEQYF,TRBV5-6,TRBJ2-7,.,.
TGTGCCAGCAGTTACGCGGCGGCCAGCTCCTACGAGCAGTACTTC,CASSYAAASSYEQYF,TRBV6-2/TRBV6-3,TRBJ2-7,.,.
TGCAGCGTACTACTAAATATCGGGGGGCAGTTCTTC,CSVLLNIGGQFF,TRBV29-1,TRBJ2-1,.,.
TGTGCCAGCAGTCTAGCGGGGTACACAGATACGCAGTATTTT,CASSLAGYTDTQYF,TRBV12-3/TRBV12-4,TRBJ2-3,.,TRBD2
TGTGCCAGCAGCTCCAATTACAATGAGCAGTTCTTC,CASSSNYNEQFF,TRBV11-2,TRBJ2-1,.,.
TGTGCCAGCAGCCCTGCAGCTGGATTAGGTCAGCCCCAGCATTTT,CASSPAAGLGQPQHF,TRBV7-2,TRBJ1-5,.,.
TGTGCCAGCAGCCCACAGACAGCCTCTGGAAACACCATATATTTT,CASSPQTASGNTIYF,TRBV11-2,TRBJ1-3,.,.
TGTGCCAGCAGAAGGGGTTCCATGAACACTGAAGCTTTCTTT,CASRRGSMNTEAFF,TRBV27,TRBJ1-1,few,.
TGCAGCGTTGAAGACCACAGGGGAGACACCGGGGAGCTGTTTTTT,CSVEDHRGDTGELFF,TRBV29-1,TRBJ2-2,few,TRBD1
TGTGCCAGCAGGGGGGAGCCCACCTCCTACGAGCAGTACTTC,CASRGEPTSYEQYF,TRBV6-6,TRBJ2-7,once,.
TGTGCCAGCAGCTCCTCTAATCGAGAGCAGTACTTC,CASSSSNREQYF,TRBV5-6,TRBJ2-7,.,.
TGTGCCAGCAGTTACCCGGGACGAGATAACTATGGCTACACCTTC,CASSYPGRDNYGYTF,TRBV6-5,TRBJ1-2,.,.
TGTGCCAGTAATCCAACCGACAGGTACTATGGCTACACCTTC,CASNPTDRYYGYTF,TRBV19,TRBJ1-2,.,.
TGTGCCAGCAGTTACTCCGAGGTGGGCCAAGATACGCAGTATTTT,CASSYSEVGQDTQYF,TRBV6-6,TRBJ2-3,.,.
TGCGCCAGCAGCCAAGATATGTCCTACTATGGCTACACCTTC,CASSQDMSYYGYTF,TRBV4-3,TRBJ1-2,.,.
TGTGCCAGCAGTACCTCCTGGGGGGCGGTCTTGGAACTGTTTTTT,CASSTSWGAVLELFF,TRBV27,TRBJ1-4,.,.
TGCAGGGGCTTGGGGGCAGAGTTAAGTCAGCCCCAGCATTTT,CRGLGAELSQPQHF,TRBV20-1,TRBJ1-5,.,.
TGTGCCAGCAGTTACTCTGGGACAGACCAAGAGACCCAGTACTTC,CASSYSGTDQETQYF,TRBV6-5,TRBJ2-5,.,TRBD1
TGTGCCAGCAGTATGAAGACGGAGGTAGGGGGCACTGAAGCTTTCTTT,CASSMKTEVGGTEAFF,TRBV27,TRBJ1-1,.,.
TGTGCCTGGAGCGGTCAGACGAACACTGAAGCTTTCTTT,CAWSGQTNTEAFF,TRBV30,TRBJ1-1,.,.
TGTGCCAGTACCCCGGACAGGGGAAACACCGGGGAGCTGTTTTTT,CASTPDRGNTGELFF,TRBV19,TRBJ2-2,.,TRBD1
TGTGCCAGCAATTCTCCCCATCAGAGGCACACTGAAGCTTTCTTT,CASNSPHQRHTEAFF,TRBV12-3/TRBV12-4,TRBJ1-1,.,.
TGTGCCAGCAGTTCACCAAAGCACATTCACACTGAAGCTTTCTTT,CASSSPKHIHTEAFF,TRBV27,TRBJ1-1,.,.
TGTGCCAGCTCACCGCTACTAGCGGGAGGCTCAGATACGCAGTATTTT,CASSPLLAGGSDTQYF,TRBV18,TRBJ2-3,.,TRBD2